The 14 T cell receptor beta chains below were found in one sample sequenced in a study of CD4 T cells in relation to SARS-CoV-2 and coronaviruses. For these receptors, no antigen is known. Using immunoSEQ multiplex PCR, the repertoire was profiled, and TCRdb retains in-frame clones only, with some absent. Of approximately 19,000 clones in the sample, 65% to 85% were seen once. Unexposed donor CD4+ T cells date from about 2010-2019, before the COVID-19 pandemic. CD4+ T cells were isolated from the cells after more than nine days of culture. Sequenced input: CD4+ T cells from PBMCs, cultured in vitro. These receptors were taken from a human donor in good health.

The CDR3 here is CASRDKSQGVNQPQHF. The CDR3 DNA reads TGTGCCAGCAGAGATAAGTCCCAGGGGGTCAATCAGCCCCAGCATTTT. The rearrangement uses TRBV2 and TRBJ1-5; 7 nucleotides agree with TRBD1. The J segment lost 3 bases and the V segment lost 6 bases, leaving 11 bases of the junction unmatched. Germline V CDR1 and CDR2: SNHLY, FYNNEI. The CDR3 covers 16 residues.

The chain carries TRBV19 and TRBJ1-6; no reliable D call. V was pared by 5 bases and J by 3 bases, with 14 bases between. Germline V gene sequence: CDR1 LNHDA, CDR2 SQIVND (reference sequence). CDR3 length: 16 residues. The CDR3 is CASSGIPGGYNSPLHF. DNA for the CDR3: TGTGCCAGTAGTGGCATCCCCGGCGGCTATAATTCACCCCTCCACTTT.

This clone was observed a few times. The chain combines TRBV6-5 with TRBJ1-2, with 7 bases that match TRBD1. Trimming at V came to 6 bases and at J to 4 bases, leaving 8 bases not matched to a gene. The CDR3 extends over 14 amino acids. Germline V gene lookup returns CDR1 MNHEY and CDR2 SVGAGI. For the CDR3, the DNA is TGTGCCAGCAGCCAAGACAGGGCCTCCTATGGCTACACCTTC. It specifies CASSQDRASYGYTF.

CDR3 bases: TGCGCCAGCAGCCAAGGGACAGGGACGCACGAGCAGTACTTC. This codes for CASSQGTGTHEQYF. V gene TRBV5-1 combines with J gene TRBJ2-7; 9 positions match TRBD1. The CDR3 totals 14 residues. The trim removed 4 bases at V and 5 bases at J, leaving 7 bases unmatched. Per the germline V gene, CDR1 is SGHRS and CDR2 is YFSETQ.

This chain joins TRBV10-1 and TRBJ1-1, with 9 nucleotides matching TRBD1. V trimming: 6 bases; J trimming: 7 bases; junction bases outside the gene matches: 9. From germline, CDR1 is WNHNN and CDR2 SYGVQD (reference sequence). There are 14 residues in the CDR3. CDR3 sequence reads: CASRSDRGAYEAFF. CDR3 in DNA: TGCGCCAGCAGATCGGACAGGGGCGCCTATGAAGCTTTCTTT.

The genes are TRBV9 and TRBJ2-1, with unresolved D. The V and J ends lost 0 bases and 6 bases respectively, with 19 bases between them. The length of the CDR3 is 17 residues. CDR1 and CDR2 (germline): SGDLS, YYNGEE. CDR3 region: CASSVEPLGLYPNEQFF. The CDR3 coding sequence is TGTGCCAGCAGCGTAGAGCCTCTCGGGCTCTATCCCAATGAGCAGTTCTTC. Looking up the rest from reference TRBV9 and TRBJ2-1 gives the full variable domain: DSGVTQTPKHLITATGQRVTLRCSPRSGDLSVYWYQQSLDQGLQFLIQYYNGEERAKGNILERFSAQQFPDLHSELNLSSLELGDSALYFCASSVEPLGLYPNEQFFGPGTRLTVL.

This chain joins TRBV3-1 (or the pseudogene TRBV3-2) and TRBJ2-7; D might be TRBD1 or TRBD2, each matching 5 bases. The V and J ends lost 9 bases and 6 bases respectively, with 24 bases between them. Germline CDR1 is LGHDT and CDR2 is YNNKEL (reference sequence). CDR3 length equals 15 residues. CDR3 DNA: TGTGCCAGTTGTTTAGGCGGGCAGGGAATGTTCGAGCAGTACTTC. Its protein is CASCLGGQGMFEQYF.

In DNA form, the CDR3 reads TGTGCCAGCAGCGCGTTTAGGCAGGGGGCCTTCTACGAGCAGTACTTC. Protein product: CASSAFRQGAFYEQYF. The chain has TRBV5-4 and TRBJ2-7; 8 nucleotides align to TRBD1. The length of the CDR3 is 16 residues. Trimming removed 4 bases from V and 3 bases from J; junction bases left unmatched: 12. Germline loops: CDR1 SGHNT, CDR2 YYREEE (reference sequence).

This chain connects TRBV10-3 to TRBJ1-2; no definite D call. The CDR3 sequence is 15 residues long. The V gene lost 6 bases and the J gene lost 0 bases, with 14 bases spanning the gap. Germline CDR1 ENHRY, CDR2 SYGVKD. CDR3 protein: CAIRAEHSANYGYTF. For the CDR3, the DNA is TGTGCCATCAGGGCTGAACATTCAGCTAACTATGGCTACACCTTC.

The V and J genes are TRBV7-9 and TRBJ2-1; 11 bases align to TRBD2. This CDR3 has 15 amino acids. Germline V CDR1 and CDR2: SEHNR, FQNEAQ (reference sequence). Trimming took 5 bases from V and 5 from J; bases not matched to a gene: 5. CDR3 sequence (DNA): TGTGCCAGCAGCCGAGGGACTAGCGGCCACAATGAGCAGTTCTTC. Protein: CASSRGTSGHNEQFF. Using reference TRBV7-9 and TRBJ2-1 for the parts outside the CDR3, the full variable domain is DTGVSQNPRHKITKRGQNVTFRCDPISEHNRLYWYRQTLGQGPEFLTYFQNEAQLEKSRLLSDRFSAERPKGSFSTLEIQRTEQGDSAMYLCASSRGTSGHNEQFFGPGTRLTVL.

This clone was recorded a few times. The chain joins TRBV19 to TRBJ1-2, with 8 nucleotides matching TRBD1. V shed 2 bases, J shed 7 bases, and the junction held 6 bases outside the gene matches. This CDR3 is built from 14 residues. Germline values: CDR1 LNHDA, CDR2 SQIVND (reference sequence). CDR3 nucleotides: TGTGCCAGTAGTATAACCAGGGGGCAGGGTGGCTACACCTTC. Amino acid sequence: CASSITRGQGGYTF.

The rearrangement joins TRBV7-3 to TRBJ2-6; 12 bases agree with TRBD2. Germline V gives CDR1 SGHTA, CDR2 FQGTGA. The V and J ends lost 1 base and 2 bases, in that order; junction bases with no gene match: 0. This CDR3 has 17 residues. CDR3 sequence: CASSLRTSGTGANVLTF. The CDR3 DNA reads as TGTGCCAGCAGCTTAAGGACTAGCGGGACTGGGGCCAACGTCCTGACTTTC.

This clone was detected a few times. The chain couples TRBV7-9 to TRBJ1-2, with 8 bases that match TRBD1. J was trimmed by 8 bases and V by 4 bases; bases with no gene match: 9. The CDR3 is 14 amino acids. Germline V gene lookup returns CDR1 SEHNR and CDR2 FQNEAQ (reference sequence). The CDR3 loop reads CASSYRQGQEGYTF. CDR3 coding DNA: TGTGCCAGCAGCTACCGACAGGGGCAAGAAGGCTACACCTTC. The full variable domain, its missing parts supplied by reference TRBV7-9 and TRBJ1-2, is DTGVSQNPRHKITKRGQNVTFRCDPISEHNRLYWYRQTLGQGPEFLTYFQNEAQLEKSRLLSDRFSAERPKGSFSTLEIQRTEQGDSAMYLCASSYRQGQEGYTFGSGTRLTVV.

The rearrangement uses TRBV6-1 and TRBJ1-1; possible D gene TRBD1, 5 bases. This CDR3 spans 13 amino acids. V was clipped by 3 bases and J by 1 base, with 6 bases between them. The germline V gene encodes CDR1 MNHNS and CDR2 SASEGT. Here the CDR3 DNA reads TGTGCCAGCAGTGACAGGGAGAACACTGAAGCTTTCTTT. Protein product: CASSDRENTEAFF.